This T cell receptor (beta chain) was observed in a study of T cell responses to AZD1222 COVID-19 vaccine. Study outcomes and limitations: Unmutated regions of variants are reportedly targeted by nearly half of spike-specific TCRs. A rise in Spike-specific TCR breadth and depth followed two AZD1222 doses.

V gave up 5 bases and J gave up 9 bases; unmatched junction bases: 10. CDR1 SEHNR and CDR2 FQNEAQ come from the germline V gene (reference sequence). The CDR3 has 14 amino acids. Details on this clone: Its antigen is unknown.

Produced via immunoSEQ multiplex PCR; TCRdb's table is partial and in-frame only. The sample carries about 170,000 clones, just over 90% recorded once. This sequence originates from an adult in good health. The gene calls are TRBV7-9 and TRBJ1-5; TRBD1 aligns across 7 bases. The input for sequencing was peripheral blood, taken on day 0 of AZD1222 vaccination. Here the CDR3 DNA reads TGTGCCAGCAGCCCCGGACAGGTAAACAGGCCCCAGCATTTT. Its protein is CASSPGQVNRPQHF.